This T cell receptor (beta chain) was identified in a study of cytomegalovirus exposure and HLA in healthy donors. The CDR3 runs to 16 residues. Germline lookup yields CDR1 GTSNPN and CDR2 SVGIG (reference sequence). V gave up 4 bases and J gave up 6 bases; unmatched junction bases: 12. The PCR made use of 60 Vbeta and 13 Jbeta primers. Profiling relied on immunoSEQ multiplex PCR, and the TCRdb table lists in-frame clones only, not all of them. This sample yields some 270,000 clones, of which around 90% are seen a single time; 1.7% belongs to the top ten. This TCR was sampled from a girl aged 2 to 9 in good health and CMV-seronegative. Specimen: PBMCs. V gene TRBV30 combines with J gene TRBJ1-6; 7 bases map to TRBD1. Here the CDR3 DNA reads TGTGCCTGGACCCGATTCCGGGACAGCACTAATTCACCCCTCCACTTT. Protein sequence: CAWTRFRDSTNSPLHF.